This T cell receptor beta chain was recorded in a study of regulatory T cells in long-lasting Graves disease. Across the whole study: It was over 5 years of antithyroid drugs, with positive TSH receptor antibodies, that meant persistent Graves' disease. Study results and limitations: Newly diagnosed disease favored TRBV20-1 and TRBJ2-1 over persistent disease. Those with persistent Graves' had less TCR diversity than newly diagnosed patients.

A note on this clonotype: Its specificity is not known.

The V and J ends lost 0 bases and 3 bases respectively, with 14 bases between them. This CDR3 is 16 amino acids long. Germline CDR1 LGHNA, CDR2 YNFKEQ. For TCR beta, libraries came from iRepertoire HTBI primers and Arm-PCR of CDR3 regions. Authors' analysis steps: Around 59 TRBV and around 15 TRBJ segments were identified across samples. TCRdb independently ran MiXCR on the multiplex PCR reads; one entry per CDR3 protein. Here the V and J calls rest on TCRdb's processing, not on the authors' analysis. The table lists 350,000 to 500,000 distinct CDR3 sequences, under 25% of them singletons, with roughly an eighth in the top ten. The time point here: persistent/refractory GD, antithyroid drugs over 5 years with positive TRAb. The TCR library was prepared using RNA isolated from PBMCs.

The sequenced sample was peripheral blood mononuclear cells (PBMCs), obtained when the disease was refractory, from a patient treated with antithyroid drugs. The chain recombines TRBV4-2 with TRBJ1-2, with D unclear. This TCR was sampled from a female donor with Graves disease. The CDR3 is CASSQDLFALHYGYTF. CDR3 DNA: TGTGCCAGCAGCCAAGATCTGTTCGCGCTGCACTATGGCTACACCTTC.